This passage covers 11 T cell receptor beta chains from one sample sequenced in a study of regulatory T cells in long-lasting Graves disease. Arm-PCR of CDR3 regions and iRepertoire HTBI primers were the basis on which TCR beta libraries were built. From the multiplex PCR reads, TCRdb called clonotypes with MiXCR, one entry per CDR3 protein. The sample includes 420,000 or so distinct CDR3 sequences, around 20% of them seen just once. The time point: persistent/refractory GD, antithyroid drugs over 5 years with positive TRAb. RNA from PBMCs was the source of the TCR library. Sequences were derived from peripheral blood mononuclear cells (PBMCs), sampled when the disease was refractory, from a patient treated with antithyroid drugs. The receptors here all came from a female donor with Graves disease.

The V and J genes are TRBV18 and TRBJ1-1; TRBD1 matches 10 bases. Germline CDR1 is KGHSH and CDR2 is LQKENI. J was trimmed by 3 bases and V by 1 base; bases with no gene match: 2. The CDR3 consists of 15 residues. The CDR3 DNA follows: TGTGCCAGCTCACCACTGGACAGGGGGGACACTGAAGCTTTCTTT. As protein: CASSPLDRGDTEAFF.

This clonotype was counted a few times. J is TRBJ1-2 and V is TRBV6-5; D is ambiguous. This CDR3 has 15 amino acids. V was clipped by 2 bases and J by 8 bases, with 18 bases between them. The V gene's germline CDR1 is MNHEY and CDR2 SVGAGI. CDR3 DNA: TGTGCCAGCAGTTACCCAACGGCGGTAATCTGGGGCTACACCTTC. It codes for CASSYPTAVIWGYTF.

Regarding this clonotype: Since the CDR3 does not end with the conserved phenylalanine or tryptophan, this likely comes from a read error. The CDR3 sequence is CASSLTTRPGELFL. The CDR3 bases are TGTGCCAGCAGCTTAACTACTCGCCCCGGGGAGCTGTTTCTT. The V gene is TRBV5-8, the J gene TRBJ2-2; D uncertain. Trimming left V 2 bases short and J 6 bases short, with 11 bases between. The CDR3 has 14 residues. Germline V lookup: CDR1 SGHTS, CDR2 YDEGEE.

In this sample, this clonotype turned up a few times. The chain links TRBV27 to TRBJ1-5; D gene ambiguous. Germline CDR1 and CDR2: MNHEY and SMNVEV (reference sequence). Trimming pared 1 base from V and 0 bases from J, leaving 7 bases between. The CDR3 spans 15 residues. The CDR3 DNA is TGTGCCAGCAGTTTATATACTGATAGCAATCAGCCCCAGCATTTT. Protein product: CASSLYTDSNQPQHF.

Note on this clonotype: One junction end does not reproduce the germline sequence, and a read error may be involved. The genes are TRBV19 and TRBJ1-4, with D possibly TRBD1 on 6 matching bases. The germline V gene has CDR1 LNHDA and CDR2 SQIVND (reference sequence). CDR3 size: 15 residues. CDR3 in amino acids: CASSIDPGTREKPFF. CDR3 DNA: TGTGCCAGTAGTATAGATCCCGGGACAAGGGAAAAACCGTTTTTT.

V is TRBV5-5 and J is TRBJ1-1; 8 bases fit TRBD1. Germline CDR1 is SGHKS and CDR2 is YYEKEE (reference sequence). The CDR3 length is 13 residues. V trimming: 4 bases; J trimming: 7 bases; junction bases outside the gene matches: 6. In nucleotides, the CDR3 is TGTGCCAGCAGCGAGACAGGGGTAGTTGAAGCTTTCTTT. Amino acids: CASSETGVVEAFF.

This chain joins TRBV13 and TRBJ1-1, with D possibly being TRBD1 (5 bases). V was trimmed by 3 bases and J by 1 base, leaving 12 bases between them. The CDR3 is 15 amino acids. Germline-derived CDR1 and CDR2 are PRHDT and FYEKMQ (reference sequence). The CDR3 nucleotides read TGTGCCAGCAGCTTGGGGCAGGGATCGAACACTGAAGCTTTCTTT. Translating it yields CASSLGQGSNTEAFF. The full variable domain, in which reference TRBV13 and TRBJ1-1 provide the parts outside the CDR3, is AAGVIQSPRHLIKEKRETATLKCYPIPRHDTVYWYQQGPGQDPQFLISFYEKMQSDKGSIPDRFSAQQFSDYHSELNMSSLELGDSALYFCASSLGQGSNTEAFFGQGTRLTVV.

This clonotype came up a few times. The V call is TRBV6-1, the J call TRBJ2-1, with 9 positions matching TRBD2. The V gene end was trimmed by 6 bases and the J gene end by 0 bases; junction bases not matched to a gene: 3. The V gene's germline CDR1 is MNHNS and CDR2 SASEGT. The CDR3 consists of 15 residues. The CDR3 loop is CASRSGGSSYNEQFF. For the CDR3, the DNA is TGTGCCAGCAGGAGCGGGGGGAGCTCCTACAATGAGCAGTTCTTC.

This clonotype was picked up many times. The chain uses TRBV11-2 and TRBJ2-5, with D unresolved. The CDR3 loop spans 14 amino acids. Germline CDR1 and CDR2: SGHAT and FQNNGV. The V gene lost 4 bases and the J gene lost 1 base, with 10 bases spanning the gap. CDR3 region: CASSSLATQETQYF. As DNA, the CDR3 is TGTGCCAGCAGCTCTTTGGCGACCCAAGAGACCCAGTACTTC.

The chain is built from TRBV2 and TRBJ2-1; TRBD1 is a possible D gene (5 bases). The CDR3 extends over 10 amino acids. Germline lookup yields CDR1 SNHLY and CDR2 FYNNEI. The V gene lost 5 bases and the J gene lost 11 bases, with 7 bases spanning the gap. CDR3 sequence reads: CASSNRQQFF. As DNA, the CDR3 is TGTGCCAGCAGTAACAGGCAGCAGTTCTTC.

This clonotype was counted many times. V and J are TRBV12-3 or TRBV12-4 and TRBJ2-1, with 7 bases aligning to TRBD1. This CDR3 is built from 13 residues. The V gene end was trimmed by 7 bases and the J gene end by 10 bases; junction bases not matched to a gene: 10. CDR3 sequence (DNA): TGTGCCAGCATCCAAGGAAGGGGGCGGGAGCAGTTCTTC. Translation: CASIQGRGREQFF.